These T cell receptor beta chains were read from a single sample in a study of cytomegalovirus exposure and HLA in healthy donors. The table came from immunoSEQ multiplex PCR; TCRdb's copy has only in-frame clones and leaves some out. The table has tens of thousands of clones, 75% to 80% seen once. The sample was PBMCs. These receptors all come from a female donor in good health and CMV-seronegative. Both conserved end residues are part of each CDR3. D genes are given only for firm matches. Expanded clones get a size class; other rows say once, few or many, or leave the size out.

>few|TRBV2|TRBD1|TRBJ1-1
TGTGCCAGCAGGCCCCGGGACAGGGGCCTCGAGGATGCTTTCTTT
CASRPRDRGLEDAFF
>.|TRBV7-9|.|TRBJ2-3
TGTGCCAGCAGCTTCGAGGGGGGCACAGATACGCAGTATTTT
CASSFEGGTDTQYF
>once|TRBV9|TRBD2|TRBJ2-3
TGTGCCAGCAGCGACCAGCGGGGAAGCACAGATACGCAGTATTTT
CASSDQRGSTDTQYF
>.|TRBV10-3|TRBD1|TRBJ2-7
TGTGCCATCAGTAGAACAGGGGGGAGGAGGACCTACGAGCAGTACTTC
CAISRTGGRRTYEQYF
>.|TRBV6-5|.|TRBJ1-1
TGTGCCAGCAGTTACTCAGGGGGCACTGAAGCTTTCTTT
CASSYSGGTEAFF
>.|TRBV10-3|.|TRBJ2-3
TGTGCCATCAGTGAGAGCCCGGGCACAGATACGCAGTATTTT
CAISESPGTDTQYF
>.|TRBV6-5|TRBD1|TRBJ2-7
TGTGCCAGCAGTTACGGACAGGCCTTCTCCTACGAGCAGTACTTC
CASSYGQAFSYEQYF
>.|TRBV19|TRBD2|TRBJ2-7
TGTGCCAGTAGTATAGCTCTGGGACTAGCGGGGCCTACGTCCGAGCAGTACTTC
CASSIALGLAGPTSEQYF
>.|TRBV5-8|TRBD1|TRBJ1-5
TGTGCCAGCAGCGCATACAGGGGGAATCAGCCCCAGCATTTT
CASSAYRGNQPQHF
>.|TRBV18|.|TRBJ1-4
TGTGCCAGCTCACCACGGGCAGGGGCAAATGAAAAACTGTTTTTT
CASSPRAGANEKLFF
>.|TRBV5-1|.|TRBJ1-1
TGCGCCAGCAGCTTGGAGGCGGGTGTCACTGAAGCTTTCTTT
CASSLEAGVTEAFF
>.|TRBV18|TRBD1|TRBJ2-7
TGTGCCAGCTCACCCTTTACCCTGACAGGGGCCTCCTCCTACGAGCAGTACTTC
CASSPFTLTGASSYEQYF
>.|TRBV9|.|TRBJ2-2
TGTGCCAGCAGCGTAAGGAGAAACACCGGGGAGCTGTTTTTT
CASSVRRNTGELFF
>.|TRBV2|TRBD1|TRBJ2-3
TGTGCCAGCCGAACGGGACAGGGGGCTTCGCCTAGCACAGATACGCAGTATTTT
CASRTGQGASPSTDTQYF
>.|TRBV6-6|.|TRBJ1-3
TGTGCCAGCAGTTACCGGACAGTTTCTGGAAACACCATATATTTT
CASSYRTVSGNTIYF
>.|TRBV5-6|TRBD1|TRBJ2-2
TGTGCCAGCAGCTTGTTGACAGGGGGCCCCGGGGAGCTGTTTTTT
CASSLLTGGPGELFF
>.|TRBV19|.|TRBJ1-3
TGTGCCAGTAGTAGGCGACAGAATTATGGAAGCACCATATATTTT
CASSRRQNYGSTIYF
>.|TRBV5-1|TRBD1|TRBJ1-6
TGCGCCAGCAGCCTGGGCAGGGGGGAGTCACCCCTCCACTTT
CASSLGRGESPLHF
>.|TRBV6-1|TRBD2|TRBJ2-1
TGTGCCAGCAGTGAAGCTTCGGGAGGGTACAATGAGCAGTTCTTC
CASSEASGGYNEQFF
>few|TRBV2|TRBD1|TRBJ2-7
TGTGCCAGTTCTCCGGGACAGGGGGTTTTCGGCTACGAGCAGTACTTC
CASSPGQGVFGYEQYF
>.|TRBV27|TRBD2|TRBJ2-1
TGTGCCAGCAGCCGCCTAGCGGGGGGGCGTAGTGGGAATGAGCAGTTCTTC
CASSRLAGGRSGNEQFF
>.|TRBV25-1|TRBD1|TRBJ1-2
TGTGCCAGCTCAAGCGATTCGACAGGGAGAATGATCTATGGCTACACCTTC
CASSSDSTGRMIYGYTF
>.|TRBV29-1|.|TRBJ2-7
TGCAGCGTTCTGGACTCACTTTCCTACGAGCAGTACTTC
CSVLDSLSYEQYF
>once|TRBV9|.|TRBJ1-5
TGTGCCAGCAGCGTTGCCGGGGGACAGCCCCAGCATTTT
CASSVAGGQPQHF
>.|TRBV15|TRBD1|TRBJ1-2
TGTGCCACCAGCAGAACCGGGACAGTCAATGGCTACACCTTC
CATSRTGTVNGYTF
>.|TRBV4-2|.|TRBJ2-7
TGTGCCAGCAGAAGTCAGGGGAGAACGACCTACGAGCAGTACTTC
CASRSQGRTTYEQYF
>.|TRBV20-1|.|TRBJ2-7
TGCAGTGCCCACCGGTCCTACGAGCAGTACTTC
CSAHRSYEQYF
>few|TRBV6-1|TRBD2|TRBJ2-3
TGTGCCAGCAGTGAGGCTAGCGGGGGCGGAGATACGCAGTATTTT
CASSEASGGGDTQYF
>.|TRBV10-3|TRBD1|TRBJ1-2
TGTGCCATCAGCCGGGACAGTAACTATGGCTACACCTTC
CAISRDSNYGYTF
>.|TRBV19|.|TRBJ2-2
TGTGCCAGTAGTATAGGCGGGGGCAACACCGGGGAGCTGTTTTTT
CASSIGGGNTGELFF
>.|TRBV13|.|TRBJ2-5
TGTGCCAGCAGCTATATCCAAGAGACCCAGTACTTC
CASSYIQETQYF
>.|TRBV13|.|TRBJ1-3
TGTGCCAGCAGCTCCAATACAGGGACTGGAAACACCATATATTTT
CASSSNTGTGNTIYF
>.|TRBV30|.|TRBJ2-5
TGTGCCTGGAGCCCGGTACTTGGGGGCCCTCGAGAGACCCAGTACTTC
CAWSPVLGGPRETQYF